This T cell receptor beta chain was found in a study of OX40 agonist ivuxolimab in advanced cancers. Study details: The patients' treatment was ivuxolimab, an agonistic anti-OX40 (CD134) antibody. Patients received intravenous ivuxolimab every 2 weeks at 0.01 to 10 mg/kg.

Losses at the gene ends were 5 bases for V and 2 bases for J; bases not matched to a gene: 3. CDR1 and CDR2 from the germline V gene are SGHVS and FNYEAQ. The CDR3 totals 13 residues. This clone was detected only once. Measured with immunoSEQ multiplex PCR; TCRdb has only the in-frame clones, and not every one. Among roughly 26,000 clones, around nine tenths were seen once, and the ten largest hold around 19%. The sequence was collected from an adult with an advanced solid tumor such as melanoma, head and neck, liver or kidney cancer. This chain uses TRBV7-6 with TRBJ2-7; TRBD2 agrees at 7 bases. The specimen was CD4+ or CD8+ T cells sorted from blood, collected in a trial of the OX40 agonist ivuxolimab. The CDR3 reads CASSLAGAYEQYF. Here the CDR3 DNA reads TGTGCCAGCAGCCTGGCGGGAGCCTACGAGCAGTACTTC.